This T cell receptor (beta chain) emerged from a study of metastatic and nonmetastatic thyroid tumors. Overall study context: For malignant and benign thyroid patients, tumor or nodule tissue and blood were the sources whose repertoires were compared. General study points: Compared with benign nodules, malignant thyroid tumors were reported to have significantly higher TCR beta diversity in both blood and tumor.

On this clone itself: No antigen is known for it.

Thyroid surgery took place with no prior treatment in any patient. Source study methods: A classifier of distant metastasis in papillary thyroid cancer was built from CDR3 differences (across clinicopathological groups). TCRdb ran MiXCR on the PCR reads. These V and J calls rely on TCRdb rather than the paper's analysis. Here the sample spans 24,000 or so clones, approximately 19% being singletons. The sequenced material came from blood. This TCR was sampled from a male donor with papillary thyroid cancer or a benign thyroid nodule (not recorded which). Some clones in this sample may be carry-over from other donors' samples.

The CDR3 coding sequence is TGTGCCAGCAGTTTAGAGATTTACACTGAAGCTTTCTTT. Its translation is CASSLEIYTEAFF. The V call is TRBV12-3 or TRBV12-4, the J call TRBJ1-1, with no clear D. This CDR3 is 13 amino acids long. Between the trimmed V and J ends, which lost 1 base and 3 bases, there was a span of 6 bases.